This TCR beta chain was observed in a study of identical twins. Findings of the study overall: The study found that models underestimated out-of-frame TCR alpha sharing in monozygotic twins.

TCRdb recomputed calls from the 5' RACE reads with MiXCR, one row per CDR3 protein. Found here are 550,000 to 800,000 distinct CDR3 sequences, about 7.1% of them singletons; the top ten hold roughly 1.6%. The V gene end was trimmed by 8 bases and the J gene end by 4 bases; junction bases not matched to a gene: 1. The CDR3 is 12 amino acids. In every case, the donor was a healthy Caucasian. At least ten counts were recorded for this clonotype. Its antigen is undetermined. These data also formed part of another study, on yellow fever vaccine responses in identical twins.

Sequenced sample: PBMCs. The genes are TRBV12-3 or TRBV12-4 and TRBJ1-4; 7 bases align to TRBD1. This TCR was sampled from a woman aged 18-29 years in good health. The CDR3 is CASSGGNEKLFF. In DNA form, the CDR3 reads TGTGCCAGCTCAGGGGGTAATGAAAAACTGTTTTTT.